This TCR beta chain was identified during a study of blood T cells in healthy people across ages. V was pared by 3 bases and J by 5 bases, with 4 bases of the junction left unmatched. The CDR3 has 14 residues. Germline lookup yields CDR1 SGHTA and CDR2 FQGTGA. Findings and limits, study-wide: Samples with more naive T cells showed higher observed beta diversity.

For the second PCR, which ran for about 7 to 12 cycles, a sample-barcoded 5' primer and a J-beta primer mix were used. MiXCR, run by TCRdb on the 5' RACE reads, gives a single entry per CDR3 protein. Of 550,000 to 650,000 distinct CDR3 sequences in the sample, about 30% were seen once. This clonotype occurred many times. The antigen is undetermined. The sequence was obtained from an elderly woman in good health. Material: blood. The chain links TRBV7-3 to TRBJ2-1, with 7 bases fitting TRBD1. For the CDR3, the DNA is TGTGCCAGCAGCTTTGACAGGGTCCACAATGAGCAGTTCTTC. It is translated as CASSFDRVHNEQFF.